One TCR beta chain is described in this entry. What it recognizes is unknown. These data are taken from a study of cytomegalovirus exposure and HLA in healthy donors. Study-level findings and limits: The investigators catalogued 160 or so TCR beta chains as cytomegalovirus-associated.

The assay was immunoSEQ multiplex PCR, and TCRdb's table has in-frame clones only and misses some. This table holds roughly 60,000 clones, 91% found once. The germline V and J ends were trimmed by 3 bases and 2 bases, with 13 bases remaining between them. The CDR3 contains 15 residues. Germline CDR1 SGDLS, CDR2 YYNGEE. The chain uses TRBV9 and TRBJ2-3; D may be TRBD2 (5 bases). The sequence was collected from a woman in her 30s in good health and CMV-seronegative. Sample: PBMCs. In DNA form, the CDR3 reads TGTGCCAGCAGCGAGACCCCAGCGGCCACAGATACGCAGTATTTT. Translating gives CASSETPAATDTQYF. Complete variable domain (other parts from reference TRBV9 and TRBJ2-3): DSGVTQTPKHLITATGQRVTLRCSPRSGDLSVYWYQQSLDQGLQFLIQYYNGEERAKGNILERFSAQQFPDLHSELNLSSLELGDSALYFCASSETPAATDTQYFGPGTRLTVL.